The 27 T cell receptor beta chains below were found in one sample sequenced in a study of PD-1 blockade in classical Hodgkin lymphoma. The table came from immunoSEQ multiplex PCR; TCRdb's copy has only in-frame clones and leaves some out. The sample has roughly 17,000 clones, 83% seen once. The time point: cycle 4 day 1 (C4D1), after less than seven weeks of nivolumab. Each patient's relapse followed autologous stem cell transplantation, and brentuximab vedotin exposure varied. Sequences were derived from peripheral blood mononuclear cells (PBMCs), sampled before the fourth cycle of nivolumab. Receptors originate from a human donor with classical Hodgkin lymphoma.

The chain carries TRBV4-3 and TRBJ1-2; 7 bases align to TRBD1. The CDR3 is 14 residues long. V shed 1 base and J 3 bases; nucleotides not matched to a gene: 2. Germline V gene lookup returns CDR1 LGHNA and CDR2 YSLEER. The CDR3 protein is CASSQVTGDYGYTF. The CDR3 nucleotides read TGCGCCAGCAGCCAAGTCACAGGGGACTATGGCTACACCTTC.

The chain carries TRBV19 and TRBJ2-7; TRBD1 might be the D (5 bases). The length of the CDR3 is 13 residues. The ends were cut back, 3 bases at V and 6 bases at J, with 12 bases in the middle. The V gene's germline CDR1 is LNHDA and CDR2 SQIVND (reference sequence). The CDR3: CASSIRSTAEQYF. In DNA, the CDR3 is TGTGCCAGTAGTATTCGTTCGACAGCCGAGCAGTACTTC.

This chain links TRBV11-2 with TRBJ2-1, with TRBD2 matching 12 bases. With V trimmed by 2 bases and J by 4 bases, 12 bases remained unmatched. Germline V gives CDR1 SGHAT, CDR2 FQNNGV. The CDR3 totals 19 residues. Here the CDR3 reads CASSLPGLAGIAPYNEQFF. The CDR3 DNA reads as TGTGCCAGCAGCTTACCGGGACTAGCGGGTATCGCCCCGTACAATGAGCAGTTCTTC.

V and J are TRBV5-1 and TRBJ2-3; 10 nucleotides agree with TRBD2. Germline V gene sequence: CDR1 SGHRS, CDR2 YFSETQ. This CDR3 has 16 residues. Losses at the gene ends were 5 bases for V and 2 bases for J; bases not matched to a gene: 8. CDR3 in amino acids: CASRLAGGGLTDTQYF. The CDR3 region has the DNA TGCGCCAGCAGATTAGCGGGGGGAGGTCTCACAGATACGCAGTATTTT.

The chain carries TRBV25-1 and TRBJ2-3; D uncertain. The V gene lost 3 bases and the J gene lost 0 bases, with 10 bases spanning the gap. The CDR3 contains 15 residues. Germline values: CDR1 MGHDK, CDR2 SYGVNS. Written as DNA, the CDR3 is TGTGCCAGCAGTGAGGCACAGCTTAGCACAGATACGCAGTATTTT. Translation gives CASSEAQLSTDTQYF.

V is TRBV7-3 and J is TRBJ1-2, with 11 bases aligning to TRBD1. CDR1 is SGHTA, CDR2 FQGTGA, per germline. This CDR3 comprises 15 residues. V lost 3 bases, J lost 4 bases, and 4 bases stayed unmatched. CDR3 sequence reads: CASSLGTGGFYGYTF. The CDR3 DNA follows: TGTGCCAGCAGCTTGGGGACAGGGGGGTTCTATGGCTACACCTTC.

V usage is TRBV5-1 and J usage is TRBJ2-5, with a possible D match to TRBD1 (6 bases). Germline lookup yields CDR1 SGHRS and CDR2 YFSETQ. V was trimmed by 1 base and J by 1 base, leaving 17 bases between them. The CDR3 loop spans 17 amino acids. The CDR3 sequence: CASSLQGGSGIQETQYF. In nucleotides, the CDR3 is TGCGCCAGCAGCTTGCAAGGGGGATCAGGGATCCAAGAGACCCAGTACTTC.

The gene calls are TRBV7-6 and TRBJ1-1, with 7 positions matching TRBD1. Germline V gives CDR1 SGHVS, CDR2 FNYEAQ. The CDR3 loop spans 13 amino acids. Trimming removed 5 bases from V and 10 bases from J; junction bases left unmatched: 10. The CDR3 region is CASSDRQGKGAFF. CDR3 nucleotides: TGTGCCAGCAGCGATAGACAGGGCAAAGGAGCTTTCTTT.

The gene calls are TRBV5-1 and TRBJ2-5, with a possible D match to TRBD2 (6 bases). CDR1 is SGHRS, CDR2 YFSETQ, per germline. This CDR3 has 14 amino acids. Deletions cut 4 bases from V and 7 bases from J, with 17 bases between. CDR3 DNA sequence: TGCGCCAGCAGCGGGGAGGCCCCTGGGCGGACCCAGTACTTC. The encoded protein is CASSGEAPGRTQYF. Full variable domain (remainder filled in from reference TRBV5-1 and TRBJ2-5): KAGVTQTPRYLIKTRGQQVTLSCSPISGHRSVSWYQQTPGQGLQFLFEYFSETQRNKGNFPGRFSGRQFSNSRSEMNVSTLELGDSALYLCASSGEAPGRTQYFGPGTRLLVL.

CDR3: CASSLTDTQYF. Here the CDR3 DNA reads TGCGCCAGCAGCTTAACAGATACGCAGTATTTT. V and J are TRBV5-1 and TRBJ2-3; D is ambiguous. With 2 bases removed from V and 3 bases from J, the gap between germline ends came to 1 base. The CDR3 extends over 11 amino acids. CDR1 is SGHRS, CDR2 YFSETQ, per germline.

J is TRBJ1-5 and V is TRBV6-6; no clear D. The CDR3 is 13 residues long. Germline V gives CDR1 MNHNY, CDR2 SVGAGI (reference sequence). Trimming shortened V by 0 bases and J by 6 bases, and 6 bases separated the two germline ends. In nucleotides, the CDR3 is TGTGCCAGCAGTTACTCGGTATTTCAGCCCCAGCATTTT. It translates to CASSYSVFQPQHF.

The rearrangement links TRBV7-8 to TRBJ1-2; D perhaps matches TRBD1 (5 bases). V was trimmed by 2 bases and J by 8 bases, leaving 15 bases between them. Germline CDR1 reads SGHVS; CDR2 reads FQNEAQ. This CDR3 is built from 14 residues. The CDR3 DNA follows: TGTGCCAGCAGCTTAAATTTAGGGGCGGGAGGCTACACCTTC. It translates to CASSLNLGAGGYTF.

The chain carries TRBV7-6 and TRBJ2-7; 9 nucleotides agree with TRBD1. Trimming took 6 bases from V and 2 from J; bases not matched to a gene: 5. From germline, CDR1 is SGHVS and CDR2 FNYEAQ. The CDR3 spans 14 residues. The DNA of the CDR3 is TGTGCCAGCAGTCGGACAGGGGTGGCCTACGAGCAGTACTTC. It yields the protein CASSRTGVAYEQYF.

This clone occurred once. The chain uses TRBV14 and TRBJ2-7, with TRBD2 matching 8 bases. The CDR3 spans 14 residues. Per the germline V gene, CDR1 is SGHDN and CDR2 is FVKESK. With V trimmed by 3 bases and J by 3 bases, 4 bases remained unmatched. Written as DNA, the CDR3 is TGTGCCAGCAGCCACAGCGGGGGCCGCTACGAGCAGTACTTC. This gives the protein CASSHSGGRYEQYF.

V gene TRBV6-5 combines with J gene TRBJ2-4; TRBD1 matches at 10 bases. Germline CDR1 reads MNHEY; CDR2 reads SVGAGI. The CDR3 is 16 amino acids. The V and J ends lost 2 bases and 1 base, in that order; junction bases with no gene match: 2. CDR3 bases: TGTGCCAGCAGTTACAAGGGACAGGGGGCCAAAAACATTCAGTACTTC. This encodes CASSYKGQGAKNIQYF.

The CDR3 is CAIKRDNYGYTF. In nucleotides, the CDR3 is TGTGCCATCAAAAGAGATAACTATGGCTACACCTTC. The V gene is TRBV10-3, the J gene TRBJ1-2, with D unresolved. Per germline, CDR1 ENHRY and CDR2 SYGVKD. Trimming pared 7 bases from V and 1 base from J, leaving 7 bases between. CDR3 length equals 12 residues.

J is TRBJ2-3 and V is TRBV6-4, with 8 nucleotides matching TRBD1. CDR3 size: 15 residues. The ends lost 2 bases at V and 5 bases at J; junction bases unmatched: 6. Per the germline V gene, CDR1 is MRHNA and CDR2 is SNTAGT. CDR3 nucleotides: TGTGCCAGCAGTGACCAGGGCAGGGGGCAAGATACGCAGTATTTT. This sequence encodes CASSDQGRGQDTQYF.

The rearrangement joins TRBV5-1 to TRBJ2-7; 7 nucleotides agree with TRBD1. Germline assignment: CDR1 SGHRS and CDR2 YFSETQ. The CDR3 has 14 residues. V lost 0 bases to trimming and J lost 3 bases; unmatched junction nucleotides: 3. DNA for the CDR3: TGCGCCAGCAGCTTGGGACAGGGAGTCTACGAGCAGTACTTC. The encoded protein is CASSLGQGVYEQYF.

The V gene is TRBV7-8, the J gene TRBJ2-7; TRBD2 aligns across 9 bases. The CDR3 sequence is 15 residues long. With V trimmed by 5 bases and J by 0 bases, 5 bases remained unmatched. Germline V gene sequence: CDR1 SGHVS, CDR2 FQNEAQ. The CDR3 region has the DNA TGTGCCAGCAGCCTGACTAGCGGATACTCCTACGAGCAGTACTTC. Residues: CASSLTSGYSYEQYF. The entire variable domain, with the rest obtained from reference TRBV7-8 and TRBJ2-7, is as follows: GAGVSQSPRYKVAKRGQDVALRCDPISGHVSLFWYQQALGQGPEFLTYFQNEAQLDKSGLPSDRFFAERPEGSVSTLKIQRTQQEDSAVYLCASSLTSGYSYEQYFGPGTRLTVT.

This chain uses TRBV19 with TRBJ2-1; 11 bases are a match to TRBD2. The CDR3 covers 15 residues. V lost 7 bases, J lost 8 bases, and 10 bases stayed unmatched. Germline V gene data show CDR1 as LNHDA and CDR2 as SQIVND (reference sequence). Written as DNA, the CDR3 is TGTGCCAGTAACTTAGCGGGGGGGCGCGACTATGAGCAGTTCTTC. Protein sequence: CASNLAGGRDYEQFF.

The chain employs TRBV7-9 and TRBJ1-3, with a weak D call TRBD1 (6 bases). This CDR3 is built from 17 residues. Trimming stripped 2 bases from V and 1 base from J, with 15 bases between. Per germline, CDR1 SEHNR and CDR2 FQNEAQ (reference sequence). CDR3 loop: CASSLSIGGTSGNTIYF. For the CDR3, the DNA is TGTGCCAGCAGCTTAAGCATCGGGGGCACTTCTGGAAACACCATATATTTT.

The rearrangement links TRBV5-1 to TRBJ2-1; D is undetermined. Looked up from germline, CDR1 is SGHRS and CDR2 is YFSETQ. Trimming removed 4 bases from V and 6 bases from J, with 20 bases in between. This CDR3 contains 16 residues. In nucleotides, the CDR3 is TGCGCCAGCAGCCGCGTCCCGGGCTACTCGGGCAATGAGCAGTTCTTC. Amino acid sequence: CASSRVPGYSGNEQFF.

The sample holds one count of this clone. The rearrangement uses TRBV5-1 and TRBJ2-3; D is unresolved. The CDR3 is 14 amino acids. Germline V gives CDR1 SGHRS, CDR2 YFSETQ. Trimming took 5 bases from V and 0 from J, leaving 10 bases between them. As DNA, the CDR3 is TGCGCCAGCAGTAAGCTTTATAGCACAGATACGCAGTATTTT. Its translation: CASSKLYSTDTQYF.

This clone occurred once. V gene TRBV5-1 combines with J gene TRBJ2-1, with TRBD2 identical over 12 bases. Germline V gene sequence: CDR1 SGHRS, CDR2 YFSETQ. V lost 4 bases to trimming and J lost 7 bases; unmatched junction nucleotides: 9. This CDR3 has 16 amino acids. The CDR3 DNA sequence: TGCGCCAGCAGCCCCCCCCGACTAGCGGGGGATAATGAGCAGTTCTTC. This gives the protein CASSPPRLAGDNEQFF. Combining the CDR3 with reference TRBV5-1 and TRBJ2-1 gives the whole variable domain KAGVTQTPRYLIKTRGQQVTLSCSPISGHRSVSWYQQTPGQGLQFLFEYFSETQRNKGNFPGRFSGRQFSNSRSEMNVSTLELGDSALYLCASSPPRLAGDNEQFFGPGTRLTVL.

The CDR3 region has the DNA TGTGCCAGCAGTGGAGGCCATACAACTAATGAAAAACTGTTTTTT. This translates into CASSGGHTTNEKLFF. The chain has TRBV6-1 and TRBJ1-4, with D unclear. Trimming removed 4 bases at V and 0 bases at J, with 9 bases between. Per the germline V gene, CDR1 is MNHNS and CDR2 is SASEGT. The length of the CDR3 is 15 residues.

The V gene is TRBV9, the J gene TRBJ1-1; D remains ambiguous. The V gene's germline CDR1 is SGDLS and CDR2 YYNGEE. The ends were cut back, 0 bases at V and 5 bases at J, with 26 bases in the middle. This CDR3 has 19 residues. The CDR3: CASSVGPLGVALDVTEAFF. DNA for the CDR3: TGTGCCAGCAGCGTAGGTCCGCTTGGGGTGGCGTTGGATGTTACTGAAGCTTTCTTT.

This chain connects TRBV27 to TRBJ1-2; a possible D gene is TRBD1 (6 bases). CDR1 is MNHEY and CDR2 is SMNVEV in the germline V gene (reference sequence). The ends were cut back, 0 bases at V and 5 bases at J, with 16 bases in the middle. The CDR3 is 16 amino acids. This CDR3 is CASSLSSQGGGYGYTF. The CDR3 nucleotides are TGTGCCAGCAGTTTATCGTCGCAGGGAGGGGGATATGGCTACACCTTC.